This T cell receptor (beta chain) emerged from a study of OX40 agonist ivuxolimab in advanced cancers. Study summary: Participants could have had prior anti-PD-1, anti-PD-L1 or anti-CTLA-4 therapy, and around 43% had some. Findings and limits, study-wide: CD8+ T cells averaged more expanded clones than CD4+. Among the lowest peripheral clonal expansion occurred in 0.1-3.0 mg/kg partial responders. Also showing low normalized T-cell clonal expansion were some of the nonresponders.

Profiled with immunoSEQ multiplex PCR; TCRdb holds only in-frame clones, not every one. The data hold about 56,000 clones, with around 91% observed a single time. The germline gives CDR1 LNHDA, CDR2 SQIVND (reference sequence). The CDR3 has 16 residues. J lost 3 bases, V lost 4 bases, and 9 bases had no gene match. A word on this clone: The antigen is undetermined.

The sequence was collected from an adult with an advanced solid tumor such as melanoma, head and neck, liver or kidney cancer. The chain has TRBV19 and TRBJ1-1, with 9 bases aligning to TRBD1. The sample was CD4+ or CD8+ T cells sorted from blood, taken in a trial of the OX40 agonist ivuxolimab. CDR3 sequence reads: CASSKPQGAGDTEAFF. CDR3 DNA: TGTGCCAGTAGTAAACCACAGGGGGCTGGAGACACTGAAGCTTTCTTT. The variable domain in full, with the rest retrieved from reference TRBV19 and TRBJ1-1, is DGGITQSPKYLFRKEGQNVTLSCEQNLNHDAMYWYRQDPGQGLRLIYYSQIVNDFQKGDIAEGYSVSREKKESFPLTVTSAQKNPTAFYLCASSKPQGAGDTEAFFGQGTRLTVV.